One sample yielded the 21 T cell receptor beta chains listed below, sequenced in a study of vaccination effects on CD4 cells after COVID-19 (dated 2022 in TCRdb). These receptors have no identified antigens. The method was the immunoSEQ multiplex PCR assay. Here the immuneACCESS table is served through TCRdb, limited to in-frame sequences with V and J called. Missing clones are a known gap in these copies; in checked studies unresolved V genes cover under half, and the rest lacks a known reason. A total of 20,000 to 30,000 clones appear in this sample, roughly 74% of them only once. Around 16% of the sample comes from the top ten. In the ViraFEST assay, PBMC were stimulated with viral peptide pools, and TCR sequencing was then used to find antigen-specific CD4+ T cell clonotypes based on their expansion. After 10 to 11 days of culture, CD4+ T cells were isolated with the EasySep CD4+ T cell isolation kit. Convalescent patients had PCR-confirmed SARS-CoV-2 infection between March and December 2020, before Alpha, Beta and Delta variants emerged in the United States.

Material: CD4+ T cells from PBMCs cultured with HCoV-NL63 spike peptides, obtained before COVID-19 vaccination. This specimen's cell subset or site label, per the study, means: HCoV-NL63 spike overlapping peptide pool stimulation. The receptors derive from a human donor who had a prior SARS-CoV-2 infection.

This sequence joins TRBV11-2 and TRBJ2-5; no reliable D call. The CDR3 contains 14 residues. V lost 2 bases and J 3 bases, leaving 10 bases between the germline ends. The V gene's germline CDR1 is SGHAT and CDR2 FQNNGV. The CDR3 reads CASSLQSVKETQYF. In nucleotides, the CDR3 is TGTGCCAGCAGCTTACAGTCGGTCAAAGAGACCCAGTACTTC.

This rearrangement joins TRBV12-5 to TRBJ2-7, with D unresolved. Looked up from germline, CDR1 is LGHNT and CDR2 is FRNRAP. The CDR3 loop spans 13 amino acids. The ends were cut back, 3 bases at V and 6 bases at J, with 12 bases in the middle. The CDR3 sequence: CASGFGGWSEQYF. CDR3 sequence (DNA): TGTGCTAGTGGTTTTGGCGGTTGGAGCGAGCAGTACTTC.

Only one count was recorded for this clone. V and J are TRBV6-1 and TRBJ1-5; D not resolved. Germline values: CDR1 MNHNS, CDR2 SASEGT. The length of the CDR3 is 13 residues. V shed 3 bases and J shed 6 bases, with 9 bases lying between them. The CDR3 protein is CASSEAQFQPQHF. CDR3 coding DNA: TGTGCCAGCAGTGAGGCACAGTTTCAGCCCCAGCATTTT.

This clone was recorded only once. The chain joins TRBV5-5 to TRBJ2-7; D remains unclear. Germline assignment: CDR1 SGHKS and CDR2 YYEKEE (reference sequence). Deletions cut 4 bases from V and 2 bases from J, with 19 bases between. This CDR3 has 16 residues. CDR3 sequence reads: CASSHRPDGWTYEQYF. The DNA of the CDR3 is TGTGCCAGCAGCCATCGGCCGGATGGCTGGACCTACGAGCAGTACTTC. The full variable domain, its missing parts supplied by reference TRBV5-5 and TRBJ2-7, is DAGVTQSPTHLIKTRGQQVTLRCSPISGHKSVSWYQQVLGQGPQFIFQYYEKEERGRGNFPDRFSARQFPNYSSELNVNALLLGDSALYLCASSHRPDGWTYEQYFGPGTRLTVT.

The J gene is TRBJ1-2, the V gene TRBV19, with a possible D match to TRBD1 (6 bases). Trimming cost V 7 bases and J 3 bases, with 9 bases left between them. CDR1 and CDR2 from the germline V gene are LNHDA and SQIVND (reference sequence). The CDR3 length is 12 residues. The CDR3 sequence: CASTTGHYGYTF. In DNA form, the CDR3 reads TGTGCCAGTACAACAGGGCACTATGGCTACACCTTC.

The J gene is TRBJ2-3, the V gene TRBV19; D might be TRBD1 (5 bases). Germline V CDR1 and CDR2: LNHDA, SQIVND (reference sequence). The ends were cut back, 3 bases at V and 3 bases at J, with 13 bases in the middle. The CDR3 runs to 15 residues. The CDR3 region is CASSIQQVGTDTQYF. In DNA, the CDR3 is TGTGCCAGTAGTATTCAACAGGTCGGGACAGATACGCAGTATTTT.

The chain is built from TRBV5-4 and TRBJ2-1; D is possibly TRBD2 (6 bases). Trimming removed 4 bases from V and 7 bases from J, with 15 bases in between. Germline assignment: CDR1 SGHNT and CDR2 YYREEE (reference sequence). There are 14 residues in the CDR3. CDR3 amino acids: CASSAGTGMNEQFF. The DNA of the CDR3 is TGTGCCAGCAGCGCCGGGACTGGCATGAATGAGCAGTTCTTC.

This sequence joins TRBV6-2 or TRBV6-3 and TRBJ2-7; 7 bases agree with TRBD1. There are 14 residues in the CDR3. Germline V gives CDR1 MNHEY, CDR2 SVGEGT. J gave up 4 bases and V 5 bases, and 8 bases lay outside the gene matches. The CDR3 DNA is TGTGCCAGCAGTCCGGGACAGTTACCTTACGAGCAGTACTTC. Protein sequence: CASSPGQLPYEQYF.

This clone was picked up one time. The chain carries TRBV3-1 (or the pseudogene TRBV3-2) and TRBJ2-1; 7 nucleotides line up with TRBD1. Trimming at V came to 4 bases and at J to 1 base, leaving 19 bases not matched to a gene. Germline V gene lookup returns CDR1 LGHDT and CDR2 YNNKEL (reference sequence). The CDR3 spans 20 residues. The DNA of the CDR3 is TGTGCCAGCAGCCTAATATGGGGGAGACAGGGCCCGACGTCCTACAATGAGCAGTTCTTC. It encodes CASSLIWGRQGPTSYNEQFF.

The genes are TRBV4-3 and TRBJ2-1; the D gene is possibly TRBD2 (6 bases). Germline V gene sequence: CDR1 LGHNA, CDR2 YSLEER. The germline V and J ends were trimmed by 4 bases and 3 bases, with 13 bases remaining between them. This CDR3 has 15 residues. CDR3 nucleotide sequence: TGCGCCAGCAGCCGACAAGGTAGCGGCTACAATGAGCAGTTCTTC. It specifies CASSRQGSGYNEQFF.

This chain connects TRBV7-6 to TRBJ2-5, with D unclear. The CDR3 is made up of 11 amino acids. V was trimmed by 8 bases and J by 10 bases, leaving 14 bases between them. Germline CDR1 reads SGHVS; CDR2 reads FNYEAQ. In nucleotides, the CDR3 is TGTGCCAGCGGCATGGGTGGAAACCAGTACTTC. Its protein product is CASGMGGNQYF.

This clone was observed a single time. The chain employs TRBV11-2 and TRBJ2-1, with a possible D match to TRBD2 (6 bases). CDR1 is SGHAT, CDR2 FQNNGV, per germline. V was clipped by 3 bases and J by 5 bases, with 8 bases between them. This CDR3 has 13 residues. The CDR3 reads CASSLTSDNEQFF. The DNA for the CDR3 is TGTGCCAGCAGCTTGACTAGTGACAATGAGCAGTTCTTC.

The chain has TRBV11-2 and TRBJ1-4; 9 bases are a match to TRBD1. Looked up from germline, CDR1 is SGHAT and CDR2 is FQNNGV. The V gene end was trimmed by 5 bases and the J gene end by 6 bases; junction bases not matched to a gene: 4. The CDR3 extends over 14 amino acids. The CDR3 coding sequence is TGTGCCAGCAGCACCGGGACAGGGTATGAAAAACTGTTTTTT. It yields the protein CASSTGTGYEKLFF.

The rearrangement uses TRBV7-6 and TRBJ2-2; 7 nucleotides match TRBD2. CDR1 is SGHVS, CDR2 FNYEAQ, per germline. The CDR3 covers 18 residues. The ends lost 2 bases at V and 6 bases at J; junction bases unmatched: 15. CDR3 protein: CASSLLPSGGATAGELFF. The CDR3 DNA reads TGTGCCAGCAGCTTACTCCCTAGCGGTGGGGCCACGGCCGGGGAGCTGTTTTTT.

The genes are TRBV28 and TRBJ1-2; D is undetermined. V was pared by 5 bases and J by 1 base, with 11 bases between. The CDR3 runs to 14 residues. The germline CDR1 and CDR2 sequences are MDHEN and SYDVKM. CDR3 DNA: TGTGCCAGCAGTCGAGGGCCGGATAACTATGGCTACACCTTC. The encoded protein is CASSRGPDNYGYTF.

This clone was seen a handful of times. The chain uses TRBV10-3 and TRBJ1-6; the D gene is possibly TRBD1 (5 bases). Trimming pared 0 bases from V and 8 bases from J, leaving 14 bases between. There are 16 residues in the CDR3. Looked up from germline, CDR1 is ENHRY and CDR2 is SYGVKD. The CDR3 bases are TGTGCCATCAGTGAGTCACCAGGGAAGAGGGATTCACCCCTCCACTTT. This translates into CAISESPGKRDSPLHF.

This clone showed up just a few times. Other DNA sequences of this sample code for an identical CDR3. The chain joins TRBV5-1 to TRBJ2-1; D is perhaps TRBD1 or TRBD2 (5 bases each). The germline CDR1 and CDR2 sequences are SGHRS and YFSETQ. The germline V and J ends were trimmed by 2 bases and 1 base, with 10 bases remaining between them. This CDR3 comprises 15 residues. The CDR3 DNA follows: TGCGCCAGCAGCTTAGAGGGGTCGTCCTACAATGAGCAGTTCTTC. The encoded protein is CASSLEGSSYNEQFF.

The chain links TRBV30 to TRBJ2-3; D remains unclear. Trimming took 2 bases from V and 3 from J, leaving 6 bases between them. This CDR3 region has 12 residues. In germline, CDR1 is GTSNPN, CDR2 SVGIG (reference sequence). The CDR3 region is CAWSQNTDTQYF. CDR3 DNA sequence: TGTGCCTGGAGTCAGAATACAGATACGCAGTATTTT.

The chain has TRBV5-6 and TRBJ1-1; D not certain. Trimming left V 0 bases short and J 3 bases short, with 6 bases between. CDR1 and CDR2 from the germline V gene are SGHDT and YYEEEE. This CDR3 spans 13 amino acids. The DNA for the CDR3 is TGTGCCAGCAGCTTGGGATCCTACACTGAAGCTTTCTTT. Protein sequence: CASSLGSYTEAFF.

The V and J genes are TRBV4-1 and TRBJ2-7, with D perhaps TRBD1 (6 bases). The CDR3 spans 15 residues. V lost 4 bases and J lost 4, with 17 bases in between. Germline V gives CDR1 MGHRA, CDR2 YSYEKL. The CDR3 spells CASSRDPGDGYEQYF. CDR3 nucleotide sequence: TGCGCCAGCAGCCGAGACCCAGGGGATGGGTACGAGCAGTACTTC.

This clone occurred a few times. This rearrangement joins TRBV27 to TRBJ2-3; a weak D match, TRBD2 (5 bases). There are 15 residues in the CDR3. V shed 3 bases and J shed 0 bases, with 10 bases lying between them. Germline CDR1 and CDR2: MNHEY and SMNVEV (reference sequence). In DNA form, the CDR3 reads TGTGCCAGCAGTTTGGGCGGGTCCAGCACAGATACGCAGTATTTT. It translates to CASSLGGSSTDTQYF.